This T cell receptor (beta chain) was documented in a study of blood T cell repertoires in COVID-19. Study-level information: Samples of COVID-19 (acute and convalescent) were obtained from the United States, Italy and Spain. PBMCs, B-cell-depleted T cells, or T cells provided the cDNA or gDNA that made up the material.

In the original workflow: By means of reference gene primer amplification, nucleated cell counts were estimated. Sequenced by immunoSEQ multiplex PCR; TCRdb stores in-frame clones only, minus some. V and J calls and clone size come straight from that table; D and trimming were deduced from the DNA. Among about 230,000 clones listed, roughly 81% were seen once. There are 14 residues in the CDR3. V lost 0 bases to trimming and J lost 7 bases, with 10 bases between them. CDR1 SGHRS and CDR2 YFSETQ come from the germline V gene. The sequencing input was peripheral blood. This rearrangement joins TRBV5-1 to TRBJ1-4; no reliable D call. This sequence was found in a man in his forties or fifties with acute or convalescent COVID-19. The CDR3 loop reads CASSLDLRSEKLFF. CDR3 sequence (DNA): TGCGCCAGCAGCTTGGATCTGAGGAGTGAAAAACTGTTTTTT.